Sequencing of this TCR beta chain was carried out in a study of OX40 agonist ivuxolimab in advanced cancers. Study results and caveats: Dose levels from 0.1 to 3.0 mg/kg saw CD4+ and CD8+ blood T cells expand clonally by week 6. CD8+ T cells (on average) carried more expanded clones than CD4+ T cells.

Patients with autoimmune history or systemic immunosuppression were excluded. In germline, CDR1 is SGHTA, CDR2 FQGNSA. This CDR3 comprises 16 residues. V lost 1 base and J lost 0, with 12 bases in between. Note on this clone: Its target is not known.

The repertoire was sequenced with immunoSEQ multiplex PCR; TCRdb's copy has only in-frame clones and lacks some. The sample comprises roughly 68,000 clones, 70% to 85% of which are singletons, and about 1.7% rests with the top ten. This material consisted of CD4+ or CD8+ T cells sorted from blood, taken in a trial of the OX40 agonist ivuxolimab. The chain uses TRBV7-2 and TRBJ1-2; D is unresolved. This TCR derives from an adult with an advanced solid tumor such as melanoma, head and neck, liver or kidney cancer. The CDR3 DNA reads TGTGCCAGCAGCTTAGACCAGTTTGGGTCTAACTATGGCTACACCTTC. It specifies CASSLDQFGSNYGYTF.